Following are 5 T cell receptor beta chains from one sample sequenced in a study of cytomegalovirus exposure and HLA in healthy donors. The PCR used 60 Vbeta and 13 Jbeta primers. Libraries were prepared by immunoSEQ multiplex PCR; TCRdb keeps only in-frame clonotypes and omits some of them. This table has some 65,000 clones, 62% appearing once. The sequencing sample was made of PBMCs. These receptors originate from a man aged 25-45 years in good health and CMV-seronegative.

The chain employs TRBV19 and TRBJ1-6; D is possibly TRBD1 (6 bases). From germline, CDR1 is LNHDA and CDR2 SQIVND (reference sequence). This CDR3 has 13 amino acids. V lost 6 bases to trimming and J lost 8 bases, with 11 bases between them. CDR3 DNA sequence: TGTGCCAGTAGCTCGCAGGGGCATTCACCCCTCCACTTT. Protein: CASSSQGHSPLHF. The full variable domain, its missing parts supplied by reference TRBV19 and TRBJ1-6, is DGGITQSPKYLFRKEGQNVTLSCEQNLNHDAMYWYRQDPGQGLRLIYYSQIVNDFQKGDIAEGYSVSREKKESFPLTVTSAQKNPTAFYLCASSSQGHSPLHFGNGTRLTVT.

This clone was detected a few times. The rearrangement uses TRBV6-5 and TRBJ1-4; TRBD1 matches 9 bases. This CDR3 is built from 15 residues. V gave up 0 bases and J gave up 8 bases; unmatched junction bases: 4. Germline-derived CDR1 and CDR2 are MNHEY and SVGAGI. The CDR3 loop reads CASSYSVGTGEKLFF. In DNA form, the CDR3 reads TGTGCCAGCAGTTACTCTGTCGGGACAGGGGAAAAACTGTTTTTT.

In nucleotides, the CDR3 is TGTGCCAGCCACCGGGACAGGGGTGACTATGGCTACACCTTC. It translates to CASHRDRGDYGYTF. V and J are TRBV2 and TRBJ1-2; 10 bases are shared with TRBD1. Trimming cost V 8 bases and J 3 bases; bases outside gene matches: 6. Germline assignment: CDR1 SNHLY and CDR2 FYNNEI. The CDR3 contains 14 residues.

The V gene is TRBV2, the J gene TRBJ2-2; tentative D call: TRBD2 (6 bases). The germline V gene has CDR1 SNHLY and CDR2 FYNNEI. This CDR3 has 11 residues. Trimming removed 10 bases at V and 14 bases at J, with 17 bases between. The CDR3 region has the DNA TGTGCCATCTTAGCGGTCGGGGCCCTGTTTTTT. It codes for CAILAVGALFF.

The rearrangement uses TRBV27 and TRBJ1-1; D may be TRBD1 (5 bases). From germline, CDR1 is MNHEY and CDR2 SMNVEV (reference sequence). The ends were cut back, 8 bases at V and 2 bases at J, with 9 bases in the middle. The CDR3 contains 12 residues. The CDR3 DNA reads TGTGCCAGCGTTACAGGAAACACTGAAGCTTTCTTT. Its protein is CASVTGNTEAFF.